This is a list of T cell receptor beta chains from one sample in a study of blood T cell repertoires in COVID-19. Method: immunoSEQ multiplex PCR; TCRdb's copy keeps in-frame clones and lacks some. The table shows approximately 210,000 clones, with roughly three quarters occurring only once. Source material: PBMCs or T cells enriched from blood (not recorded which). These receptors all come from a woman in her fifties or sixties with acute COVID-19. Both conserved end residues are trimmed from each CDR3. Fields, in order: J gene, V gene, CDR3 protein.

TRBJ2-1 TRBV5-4 ASSLTSGGLYNEQF
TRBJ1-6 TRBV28 ASLTGKYNSPLH
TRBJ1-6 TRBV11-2 ASSLEQGPWAPLH
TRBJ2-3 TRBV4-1 ASSPAPGGSTDTQY
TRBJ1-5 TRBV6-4 ASSDIDSSNQPQH
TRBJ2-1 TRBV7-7 ASSLGASGGAEQF
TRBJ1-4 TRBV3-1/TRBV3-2 ASSQRGTENEKLF
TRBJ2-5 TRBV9 ASSTPTGTRSQETQY
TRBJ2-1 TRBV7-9 ASSADRGYNEQF
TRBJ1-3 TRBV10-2 ASSVTDSGNTIY
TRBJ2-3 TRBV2 ASRAGTRADTQY
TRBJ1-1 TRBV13 ASSSRDRGANTEAF
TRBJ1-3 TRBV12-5 ASGTGDSGNTIY
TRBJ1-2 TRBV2 ASSPGLANYGYT